This T cell receptor (beta chain) was identified during a study of OX40 agonist ivuxolimab in advanced cancers. About the research overall: It was ivuxolimab, an agonistic anti-OX40 (CD134) antibody, that patients were treated with. Patients undergoing dose escalation presented with hepatocellular carcinoma, melanoma, renal cell or head and neck cancer.

Trimming left V 6 bases short and J 11 bases short, with 20 bases between. CDR3 length: 14 amino acids. The germline V gene encodes CDR1 LNHDA and CDR2 SQIVND (reference sequence). Repertoires were generated with immunoSEQ multiplex PCR, while TCRdb's copy carries only in-frame clones and drops some. The sample consists of approximately 74,000 clones, 90% of them appearing once. This TCR derives from an adult with an advanced solid tumor such as melanoma, head and neck, liver or kidney cancer. The source material was CD4+ or CD8+ T cells sorted from blood, sampled in a trial of the OX40 agonist ivuxolimab. The chain carries TRBV19 and TRBJ1-5, with no clear D. The CDR3 DNA sequence: TGTGCCAGTAGCCCGGCCAGGACGTCAGAGTCCCAGCATTTT. It translates to CASSPARTSESQHF.